The 20 T cell receptor beta chains below were found in one sample sequenced in a study of T-cell reconstitution after alpha-beta-depleted transplantation in children. Unique molecular identifiers were used in preparing the TCRbeta library. TCRdb ran MiXCR on the PCR reads and lists one entry per CDR3 protein. Among approximately 800,000 distinct CDR3 sequences listed, roughly 15% were seen once. Specimen: PBMCs, mostly from graft donor cells, collected 360 days after TCRalphabeta/CD19-depleted stem cell transplant. The receptor source for this set is a male patient younger than 18 who had a stem cell transplant for acute lymphoblastic leukemia, so the T cells may come from the graft donor.

The sample holds a few counts of this clonotype. This chain connects TRBV13 to TRBJ2-7, with D unresolved. CDR1 and CDR2 (germline): PRHDT, FYEKMQ (reference sequence). Between the trimmed V and J ends, which lost 2 bases and 2 bases, there was a span of 10 bases. The CDR3 loop spans 14 amino acids. DNA of the CDR3: TGTGCCAGCAGCTTATGGGCCGAAACCTACGAGCAGTACTTC. Amino acid sequence: CASSLWAETYEQYF.

This chain joins TRBV27 and TRBJ2-3; TRBD2 agrees at 11 bases. CDR1 is MNHEY, CDR2 SMNVEV, per germline (reference sequence). V gave up 5 bases and J gave up 2 bases; unmatched junction bases: 15. There are 19 residues in the CDR3. DNA for the CDR3: TGTGCCAGCAGTAGGTTCGGGGGACTAGCGGAAACCTACACAGATACGCAGTATTTT. It specifies CASSRFGGLAETYTDTQYF.

V and J are TRBV12-3 or TRBV12-4 and TRBJ2-2; the D gene is possibly TRBD2 (5 bases). V lost 3 bases to trimming and J lost 6 bases, with 8 bases between them. This CDR3 is built from 13 residues. CDR3 in amino acids: CASSFGSAGELFF. The CDR3 DNA reads as TGTGCCAGCAGTTTCGGTAGCGCCGGGGAGCTGTTTTTT.

The J gene is TRBJ2-1, the V gene TRBV7-6; 8 bases fit TRBD1. The V gene end was trimmed by 4 bases and the J gene end by 12 bases; junction bases not matched to a gene: 14. Per the germline V gene, CDR1 is SGHVS and CDR2 is FNYEAQ. The CDR3 extends over 15 amino acids. The CDR3 DNA sequence: TGTGCCAGCAGCTCTTTTAAGGGGCTCGACAGGGGGCAGTTCTTC. It translates to CASSSFKGLDRGQFF.

This clonotype was counted only a few times. The genes are TRBV20-1 and TRBJ2-1, with D maybe TRBD1 (5 bases). Between the trimmed V and J ends, which lost 0 bases and 2 bases, there was a span of 14 bases. The CDR3 is 16 amino acids. Germline assignment: CDR1 DFQATT and CDR2 SNEGSKA (reference sequence). CDR3 sequence: CSARDVAEDTYNEQFF. The CDR3 bases are TGCAGTGCTAGAGATGTGGCAGAGGACACCTACAATGAGCAGTTCTTC.

The chain combines TRBV15 with TRBJ2-2, with unresolved D. Germline V gives CDR1 LNHNV, CDR2 YYDKDF (reference sequence). Trimming took off 8 bases at V and 0 bases at J, with 10 bases between the two ends. This CDR3 spans 14 amino acids. Written as DNA, the CDR3 is TGTGCCACCCCCGGTGTCACGAACACCGGGGAGCTGTTTTTT. Amino acids: CATPGVTNTGELFF. The complete variable domain, with remaining parts taken from reference TRBV15 and TRBJ2-2, reads DAMVIQNPRYQVTQFGKPVTLSCSQTLNHNVMYWYQQKSSQAPKLLFHYYDKDFNNEADTPDNFQSRRPNTSFCFLDIRSPGLGDTAMYLCATPGVTNTGELFFGEGSRLTVL.

This clonotype was seen once. V and J are TRBV6-2 or TRBV6-3 and TRBJ1-5; TRBD1 matches 7 bases. CDR3 size: 15 residues. J gave up 6 bases and V 2 bases, and 7 bases lay outside the gene matches. CDR1 and CDR2 (germline): MNHEY, SVGEGT. CDR3 residues: CASSYVAGGFQPQHF. In DNA form, the CDR3 reads TGTGCCAGCAGTTACGTAGCAGGGGGGTTTCAGCCCCAGCATTTT.

This clonotype was found a few times. V usage is TRBV5-1 and J usage is TRBJ2-3; D is uncertain. The CDR3 is 14 amino acids. CDR1 is SGHRS and CDR2 is YFSETQ in the germline V gene. Trimming shortened V by 4 bases and J by 4 bases, and 13 bases separated the two germline ends. The CDR3 region is CASSPLGLADTQYF. CDR3 in DNA: TGCGCCAGCAGCCCGTTAGGATTGGCAGATACGCAGTATTTT.

This clonotype was counted between two and nine times. The chain links TRBV29-1 to TRBJ2-2, with 12 bases lining up with TRBD2. Per the germline V gene, CDR1 is SQVTM and CDR2 is ANQGSEA. V lost 2 bases and J lost 3; bases outside the gene matches: 1. The CDR3 consists of 15 residues. CDR3 sequence reads: CSVERLAGDTGELFF. The CDR3 region has the DNA TGCAGCGTTGAACGACTAGCGGGGGACACCGGGGAGCTGTTTTTT.

This clonotype was observed a few times. The chain carries TRBV19 and TRBJ2-4; D not resolved. V was pared by 5 bases and J by 8 bases, with 16 bases between. The CDR3 length is 14 residues. CDR1 LNHDA and CDR2 SQIVND come from the germline V gene (reference sequence). CDR3 nucleotides: TGTGCCAGTAGTCCCACTCTACCTAATGACATTCAGTACTTC. This codes for CASSPTLPNDIQYF.

This clonotype came up many times. V and J are TRBV6-5 and TRBJ2-1; D might be TRBD1 (6 bases). This CDR3 has 15 residues. Trimming stripped 2 bases from V and 3 bases from J, with 11 bases between. Germline loops: CDR1 MNHEY, CDR2 SVGAGI. The CDR3 DNA is TGTGCCAGCAGTTACGGGCTAGGGGGCTACAATGAGCAGTTCTTC. It yields the protein CASSYGLGGYNEQFF.

The chain has TRBV2 and TRBJ2-5; perhaps TRBD2 as D (6 bases). V lost 4 bases and J lost 1, with 19 bases in between. The length of the CDR3 is 17 residues. Germline CDR1 is SNHLY and CDR2 is FYNNEI. The CDR3 DNA sequence: TGTGCCAGCAGTGGTTCGGCGGGGAGTCAAGTCCAAGAGACCCAGTACTTC. Encoded protein: CASSGSAGSQVQETQYF.

The genes are TRBV12-3 or TRBV12-4 and TRBJ2-3; no firm D call. The CDR3 spans 13 residues. Trimming cost V 3 bases and J 5 bases, with 9 bases left between them. The CDR3 region is CASSFAVVDTQYF. In DNA form, the CDR3 reads TGTGCCAGCAGTTTCGCCGTTGTAGATACGCAGTATTTT.

This clonotype occurred a few times. The chain employs TRBV14 and TRBJ1-1, with D unclear. This CDR3 spans 13 amino acids. V dropped 3 bases and J dropped 10 bases, with 15 bases sitting between them. Germline CDR1 is SGHDN and CDR2 is FVKESK. CDR3 nucleotide sequence: TGTGCCAGCAGCCACCTATTTGGAAATGGAGCTTTCTTT. Translated, it gives CASSHLFGNGAFF.

This clonotype was seen a handful of times. V is TRBV29-1 and J is TRBJ2-5, with a tentative D call TRBD2 (6 bases). In germline, CDR1 is SQVTM, CDR2 ANQGSEA. CDR3 length: 13 amino acids. Trimming left V 4 bases short and J 3 bases short, with 12 bases between. CDR3 DNA: TGCAGCGTTGTCAGTTGGAGGGAAGAGACCCAGTACTTC. Its translation is CSVVSWREETQYF.

The chain has TRBV12-3 or TRBV12-4 and TRBJ2-1, with 10 bases matching TRBD1. There are 15 residues in the CDR3. The V segment lost 5 bases and the J segment 5 bases; nucleotides outside the gene matches: 6. CDR3 protein: CASSTGTGAHNEQFF. CDR3 DNA: TGTGCCAGCAGTACCGGGACAGGGGCTCACAATGAGCAGTTCTTC.

The chain links TRBV15 to TRBJ2-5, with unresolved D. Per germline, CDR1 LNHNV and CDR2 YYDKDF (reference sequence). Trimming removed 2 bases from V and 4 bases from J, with 14 bases in between. This CDR3 comprises 15 residues. The CDR3 protein is CATSRMGSVLETQYF. CDR3 DNA sequence: TGTGCCACCAGCAGAATGGGCTCCGTCCTAGAGACCCAGTACTTC.

This chain links TRBV20-1 with TRBJ2-1; D is ambiguous. The V gene lost 3 bases and the J gene lost 6 bases, with 9 bases spanning the gap. The germline gives CDR1 DFQATT, CDR2 SNEGSKA (reference sequence). The CDR3 is 12 residues long. The CDR3 loop reads CSASLETNEQFF. The CDR3 region has the DNA TGCAGTGCTAGTCTTGAAACCAATGAGCAGTTCTTC.

In its sample, this clonotype was seen many times. The chain recombines TRBV7-9 with TRBJ1-4, with 8 bases aligning to TRBD1. There are 14 residues in the CDR3. CDR1 SEHNR and CDR2 FQNEAQ come from the germline V gene (reference sequence). V gave up 5 bases and J gave up 6 bases; unmatched junction bases: 5. This CDR3 is CASSPGQGDEKLFF. For the CDR3, the DNA is TGTGCCAGCAGCCCAGGACAGGGTGATGAAAAACTGTTTTTT.

Many counts were recorded for this clonotype. The chain carries TRBV10-3 and TRBJ2-1, with TRBD2 matching over 9 bases. V lost 10 bases and J lost 6; bases outside the gene matches: 10. The CDR3 spans 14 residues. From germline, CDR1 is ENHRY and CDR2 SYGVKD. The CDR3 DNA reads as TGTGCCACGTCGTTAGCGGGAGCATCCAATGAGCAGTTCTTC. It specifies CATSLAGASNEQFF.